A selection of T cell receptor beta chains follows, all from one sample in a study of blood T cell repertoires in COVID-19. The protocol was immunoSEQ multiplex PCR, while the TCRdb copy is restricted to in-frame clones and leaves out a portion. The sample carries 250,000 to 300,000 clones, 80% to 90% recorded once. Sample: PBMCs or T cells enriched from blood (not recorded which). All receptors come from a woman aged 45-65 years who had recovered from COVID-19. The CDR3 runs from the conserved cysteine through the conserved F or W. Fields, in order: J gene, V gene, clone size, D gene, CDR3 protein, CDR3 DNA. A D gene is named only where the DNA matches it firmly. Expanded clones get a size class; other rows say once, few or many, or leave the size out.

>TRBJ2-1|TRBV5-8|.|TRBD2
CASSSRLAGLQFF
TGTGCCAGCAGCTCCAGACTAGCGGGCCTTCAGTTCTTC
>TRBJ1-5|TRBV20-1|.|.
CSASRSNQPQHF
TGCAGTGCTAGTCGGAGCAATCAGCCCCAGCATTTT
>TRBJ1-1|TRBV7-9|.|TRBD1
CASLQGASTEAFF
TGTGCCAGTTTACAGGGGGCGTCCACTGAAGCTTTCTTT
>TRBJ1-2|TRBV5-5|.|.
CASSLNQANYGYTF
TGTGCCAGCAGCTTGAATCAGGCTAACTATGGCTACACCTTC
>TRBJ2-7|TRBV7-9|.|TRBD1
CASSLRTGGTYEQYF
TGTGCCAGCAGCCTCAGGACAGGGGGCACCTACGAGCAGTACTTC
>TRBJ1-1|TRBV5-1|.|.
CASSLGGGITEAFF
TGCGCCAGCAGCTTGGGTGGGGGGATCACTGAAGCTTTCTTT
>TRBJ1-6|TRBV7-2|once|TRBD1
CASSSTGTGGANGNSPLHF
TGTGCCAGCAGCTCAACCGGGACAGGGGGCGCAAATGGTAATTCACCCCTCCACTTT
>TRBJ2-1|TRBV5-1|.|.
CASSPQAGSSSYNEQFF
TGCGCCAGCAGCCCCCAAGCCGGGTCGAGCTCCTACAATGAGCAGTTCTTC
>TRBJ2-7|TRBV2|.|.
CASSLQGVSYEQYF
TGTGCCAGCAGCTTACAGGGTGTATCCTACGAGCAGTACTTC
>TRBJ1-4|TRBV5-1|.|.
CASSLGATTNEKLFF
TGCGCCAGCAGCCTGGGCGCCACAACTAATGAAAAACTGTTTTTT
>TRBJ2-3|TRBV9|.|.
CASSAGFTSTDTQYF
TGTGCCAGCAGCGCCGGGTTTACTAGCACAGATACGCAGTATTTT
>TRBJ2-5|TRBV7-6|.|TRBD1
CASSPREDRGETQYF
TGTGCCAGCAGCCCGAGAGAGGACAGGGGCGAGACCCAGTACTTC
>TRBJ1-1|TRBV5-1|.|.
CASSLQQGNTEAFF
TGCGCCAGCAGCTTACAACAGGGTAACACTGAAGCTTTCTTT
>TRBJ2-7|TRBV3-1/TRBV3-2|.|.
CASSLRLAGSYEQYF
TGTGCCAGCAGCCTCAGACTGGCAGGGTCCTACGAGCAGTACTTC
>TRBJ1-2|TRBV6-5|.|.
CASSSLWGVNYGYTF
TGTGCCAGCAGTTCCCTCTGGGGGGTAAACTATGGCTACACCTTC
>TRBJ2-7|TRBV7-2|.|.
CASSLTRDLGGNEQYF
TGTGCCAGCAGCTTAACCCGGGACCTAGGGGGAAACGAGCAGTACTTC
>TRBJ1-2|TRBV18|.|.
CASSPGFQGAGYTF
TGTGCCAGCTCACCAGGTTTTCAGGGTGCCGGCTACACCTTC
>TRBJ2-1|TRBV19|.|.
CASIGGISGNEQFF
TGTGCCAGTATAGGCGGGATTTCGGGTAATGAGCAGTTCTTC
>TRBJ2-2|TRBV6-5|.|TRBD1
CASRDSGTGELFF
TGTGCCAGCCGGGACAGTGGGACCGGGGAGCTGTTTTTT
>TRBJ2-5|TRBV3-1/TRBV3-2|.|TRBD2
CASRPRLAGPPETQYF
TGTGCCAGCAGACCCAGACTAGCGGGACCCCCAGAGACCCAGTACTTC
>TRBJ2-1|TRBV7-9|.|.
CASSRSYEQFF
TGTGCCAGCAGCCGAAGCTATGAGCAGTTCTTC
>TRBJ1-1|TRBV5-1|.|TRBD1
CASSLTGTANTEAFF
TGCGCCAGCAGCTTGACCGGGACAGCGAACACTGAAGCTTTCTTT
>TRBJ2-3|TRBV3-1/TRBV3-2|.|TRBD2
CASSQGPSSGSTDTQYF
TGTGCCAGCAGCCAAGGGCCCTCTAGCGGGAGTACAGATACGCAGTATTTT
>TRBJ1-2|TRBV27|.|TRBD1
CASSFTGDYGYTF
TGTGCCAGCAGTTTTACAGGGGACTATGGCTACACCTTC
>TRBJ2-3|TRBV2|.|.
CASPGRRTDTQYF
TGTGCCAGCCCAGGGAGGCGCACAGATACGCAGTATTTT
>TRBJ1-6|TRBV15|few|.
CATSRSPPGESPLHF
TGTGCCACCAGCAGATCCCCTCCAGGGGAGTCACCCCTCCACTTT
>TRBJ1-2|TRBV7-9|.|.
CASSPGESGGYTF
TGTGCCAGCAGCCCCGGGGAATCGGGTGGCTACACCTTC
>TRBJ2-1|TRBV7-2|.|.
CASSLVADTYNEQFF
TGTGCCAGCAGCTTAGTAGCGGATACCTACAATGAGCAGTTCTTC
>TRBJ2-5|TRBV20-1|.|.
CSASPPEFSRETQYF
TGCAGTGCTAGTCCTCCGGAGTTTTCGCGAGAGACCCAGTACTTC
>TRBJ1-1|TRBV6-5|.|.
CASSYSIQGPPEAFF
TGTGCCAGCAGTTACTCGATACAGGGTCCCCCTGAAGCTTTCTTT
>TRBJ2-3|TRBV15|.|.
CATSISGVGTDTQYF
TGTGCCACCAGCATCTCGGGGGTAGGCACAGATACGCAGTATTTT
>TRBJ2-7|TRBV10-1|.|.
CASSESSGRPGEQYF
TGCGCCAGCAGTGAGTCTAGCGGACGGCCTGGCGAGCAGTACTTC
>TRBJ1-2|TRBV28|few|.
CASSLGTAIGYTF
TGTGCCAGCAGTTTAGGTACAGCTATTGGCTACACCTTC
>TRBJ2-7|TRBV28|once|TRBD1
CASRSGTVYEQYF
TGTGCCAGCAGGTCCGGGACAGTCTACGAGCAGTACTTC
>TRBJ2-1|TRBV11-2|.|TRBD1
CASSLAERQGAGGEQFF
TGTGCCAGCAGCTTGGCCGAGCGACAGGGGGCCGGTGGTGAGCAGTTCTTC
>TRBJ2-1|TRBV5-1|.|TRBD2
CASSLATSGFHNEQFF
TGCGCCAGCAGCTTGGCTACTAGCGGGTTCCATAATGAGCAGTTCTTC
>TRBJ2-3|TRBV6-5|.|.
CASSYRHYLTDTQYF
TGTGCCAGCAGTTATCGGCACTATCTCACAGATACGCAGTATTTT
>TRBJ2-7|TRBV5-1|few|TRBD2
CASSQGLKSSYEQYF
TGCGCCAGCAGCCAGGGACTAAAGAGCTCCTACGAGCAGTACTTC
>TRBJ1-2|TRBV19|.|.
CASTLYEGEGYGYTF
TGTGCCAGTACCTTGTATGAGGGAGAGGGCTATGGCTACACCTTC
>TRBJ2-3|TRBV7-9|few|TRBD1
CASSRTGRTDTQYF
TGTGCCAGCAGCCGGACAGGCAGGACAGATACGCAGTATTTT
>TRBJ1-5|TRBV28|few|.
CASSSPPYRGGDQPQHF
TGTGCCAGCAGTTCACCCCCCTATCGGGGCGGGGATCAGCCCCAGCATTTT
>TRBJ2-1|TRBV11-2|few|.
CASRPSWEEGEQFF
TGTGCCAGCAGGCCGTCGTGGGAGGAAGGTGAGCAGTTCTTC